In its sample, the clone carrying this TCR beta chain was seen a few times. V was cut by 3 bases and J by 3 bases, with 5 bases left in between. The CDR3 contains 12 residues. Germline CDR1 is LGHDT and CDR2 is YNNKEL (reference sequence). This record comes from a study of blood T cell repertoires in COVID-19. In the study overall: Donors in the United States, Italy and Spain gave samples during acute or convalescent COVID-19. Sources were T cells, B-cell-depleted T cells, or PBMCs; the material itself was cDNA or gDNA.

The assay was immunoSEQ multiplex PCR, and TCRdb's table has in-frame clones only and misses some. This sample carries some 200,000 clones, about 88% of them seen once, and the ten largest clones take about 2.4%. Assignments of participants to cohorts depended upon their own reported clinical history. The clonotype originates from a woman in her twenties or thirties who had recovered from COVID-19. The chain combines TRBV3-1 (or the pseudogene TRBV3-2) with TRBJ1-2; D gene uncertain. Material for sequencing was PBMCs or T cells enriched from blood (not recorded which). CDR3 residues: CASSHLDYGYTF. CDR3 DNA: TGTGCCAGCAGCCACCTAGACTATGGCTACACCTTC.